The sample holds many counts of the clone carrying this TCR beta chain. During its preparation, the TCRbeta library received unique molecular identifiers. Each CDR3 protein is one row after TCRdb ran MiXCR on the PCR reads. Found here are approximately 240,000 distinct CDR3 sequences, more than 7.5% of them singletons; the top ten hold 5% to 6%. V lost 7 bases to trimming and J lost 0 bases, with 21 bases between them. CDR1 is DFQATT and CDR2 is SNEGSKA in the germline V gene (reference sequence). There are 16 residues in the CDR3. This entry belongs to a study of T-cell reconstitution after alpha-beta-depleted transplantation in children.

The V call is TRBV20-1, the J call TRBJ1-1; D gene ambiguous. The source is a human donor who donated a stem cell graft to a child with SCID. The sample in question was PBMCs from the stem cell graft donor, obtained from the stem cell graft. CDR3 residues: CSVLYDPLYMNTEAFF. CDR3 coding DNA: TGCAGTGTTCTTTACGACCCCCTGTACATGAACACTGAAGCTTTCTTT.